The entry below gives a single TCR beta chain sequence along with its context. Its antigen is unidentified. The data stem from a study of cytomegalovirus exposure and HLA in healthy donors. Whole-study findings and limits: Later genetic work tied a missense DCLRE1C variant to beta-chain V and J trimming.

The CDR3 spans 14 residues. Germline values: CDR1 SGHRS, CDR2 YFSETQ. J gave up 7 bases and V 0 bases, and 1 base lay outside the gene matches. PCR was performed using 60 Vbeta and 13 Jbeta primers. Repertoires were generated with immunoSEQ multiplex PCR, while TCRdb's copy carries only in-frame clones and drops some. The sample shows about 120,000 clones, roughly 85% of them seen only once. This TCR derives from a woman aged 40 to 55 in good health and CMV-seropositive. The sample taken for sequencing was PBMCs. The V call is TRBV5-1, the J call TRBJ2-1; 10 bases are shared with TRBD1. The CDR3 reads CASSLGTGGNEQFF. CDR3 nucleotides: TGCGCCAGCAGCTTGGGGACAGGGGGGAATGAGCAGTTCTTC.